The entry that follows covers one T cell receptor beta chain sequence. Its matching antigen is unknown. This CDR3 contains 17 residues. Germline-derived CDR1 and CDR2 are SGDLS and YYNGEE. V gave up 7 bases and J gave up 4 bases; unmatched junction bases: 16. The sample belongs to a study of T cell responses to AZD1222 COVID-19 vaccine. Whole-study context: Samples with a second dose at about 4 or about 12 weeks were pooled together.

Overall study findings and caveats: White British ancestry dominated among donors, who included more females, and clonal diversity was possibly underestimated.

The method was immunoSEQ multiplex PCR; TCRdb's version includes in-frame clones alone and lacks a portion of them. The table shows approximately 150,000 clones, with 90% to 95% occurring only once. This TCR came from an adult in good health. The material was peripheral blood, obtained on day 0 of AZD1222 vaccination. The chain carries TRBV9 and TRBJ1-2, with 10 bases lining up with TRBD1. The CDR3 reads CASALLPTGQGTYGYTF. The CDR3 DNA sequence: TGTGCCAGCGCCCTACTCCCCACGGGACAGGGGACCTATGGCTACACCTTC.